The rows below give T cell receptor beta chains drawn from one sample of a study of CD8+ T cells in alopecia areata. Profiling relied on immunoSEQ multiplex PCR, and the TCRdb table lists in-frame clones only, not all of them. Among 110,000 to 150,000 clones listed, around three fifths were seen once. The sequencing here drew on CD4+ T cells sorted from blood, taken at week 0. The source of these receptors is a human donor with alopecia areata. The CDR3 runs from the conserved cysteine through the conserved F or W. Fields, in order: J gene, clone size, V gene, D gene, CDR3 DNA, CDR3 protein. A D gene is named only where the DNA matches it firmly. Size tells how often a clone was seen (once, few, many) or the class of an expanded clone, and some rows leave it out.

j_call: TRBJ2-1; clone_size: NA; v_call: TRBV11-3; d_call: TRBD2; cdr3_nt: TGTGCCAGCAGCCCAACGACTAGCGGCCCTTACAATGAGCAGTTCTTC; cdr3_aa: CASSPTTSGPYNEQFF
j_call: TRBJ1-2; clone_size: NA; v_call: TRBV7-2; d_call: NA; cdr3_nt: TGTGCCAGCAGTGGGCCCGGGGCGGGCTATGGCTACACCTTC; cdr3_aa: CASSGPGAGYGYTF
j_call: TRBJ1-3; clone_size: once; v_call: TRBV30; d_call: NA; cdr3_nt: TGTGCCTGGAGTGTCAATGATGGAAACACCATATATTTT; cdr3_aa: CAWSVNDGNTIYF
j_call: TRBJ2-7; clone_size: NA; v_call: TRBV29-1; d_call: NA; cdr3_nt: TGCAGCGTCCGGGGACGGCTAACCTACGAGCAGTACTTC; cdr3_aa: CSVRGRLTYEQYF
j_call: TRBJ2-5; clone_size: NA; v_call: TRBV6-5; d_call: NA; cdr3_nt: TGTGCCAGCAGTTTCGGGGGTGCGGCCCAGTACTTC; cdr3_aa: CASSFGGAAQYF
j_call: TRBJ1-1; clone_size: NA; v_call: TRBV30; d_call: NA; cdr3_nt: TGTGCCTGGAGGGTTAAGGTTGGCAGCAAGTTAAAGAACACTGAAGCTTTCTTT; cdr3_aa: CAWRVKVGSKLKNTEAFF
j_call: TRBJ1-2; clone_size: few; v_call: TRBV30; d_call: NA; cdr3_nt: TGTGCCTGCACCAGATCCGGTGGCTACACCTTC; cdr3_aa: CACTRSGGYTF
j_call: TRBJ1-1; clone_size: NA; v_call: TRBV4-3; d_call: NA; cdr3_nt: TGCGCCAGCAGCCAAGATATCAGGGGAGGTGAAGCTTTCTTT; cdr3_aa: CASSQDIRGGEAFF
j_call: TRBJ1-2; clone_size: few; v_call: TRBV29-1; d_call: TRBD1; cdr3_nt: TGCAGCGTGGACTGGACAGGGACCTTGGGGGGCTACACCTTC; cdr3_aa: CSVDWTGTLGGYTF
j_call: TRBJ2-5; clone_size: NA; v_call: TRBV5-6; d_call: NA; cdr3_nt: TGTGCCAGCAGCTTCTGGAGGGGAAGCGAGACCCAGTACTTC; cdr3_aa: CASSFWRGSETQYF
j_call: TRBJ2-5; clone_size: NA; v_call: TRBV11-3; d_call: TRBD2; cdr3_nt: TGTGCCAGCAGCTTAAGGGGACTAGGTCAAGAGACCCAGTACTTC; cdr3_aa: CASSLRGLGQETQYF
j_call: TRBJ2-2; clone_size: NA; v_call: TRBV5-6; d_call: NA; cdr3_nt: TGTGCCAGCAGCCCGGTCTGGGGAGCCCCGAACACCGGGGAGCTGTTTTTT; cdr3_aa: CASSPVWGAPNTGELFF
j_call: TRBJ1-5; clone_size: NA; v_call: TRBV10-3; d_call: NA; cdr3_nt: TGTGCCATCAGTACGGGACCGGAGCAGCCCCAGCATTTT; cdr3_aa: CAISTGPEQPQHF
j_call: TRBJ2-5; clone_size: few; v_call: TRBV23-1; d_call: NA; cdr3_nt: TGCGCCAAGGGGGGGCAAGAGACCCAGTACTTC; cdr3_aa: CAKGGQETQYF
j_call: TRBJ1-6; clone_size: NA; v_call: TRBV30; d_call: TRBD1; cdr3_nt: TGTGCCTGGAGGACAGGGTACGATTCACCCCTCCACTTT; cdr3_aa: CAWRTGYDSPLHF
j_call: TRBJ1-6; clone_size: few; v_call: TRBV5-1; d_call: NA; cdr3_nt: TGCGCCAGCAGCTTGCGCCGGGCAGGGGAAGGCTCACCCCTCCACTTT; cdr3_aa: CASSLRRAGEGSPLHF
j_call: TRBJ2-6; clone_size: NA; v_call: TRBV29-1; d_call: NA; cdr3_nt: TGCAGCGCCGACGTTAGTGGGGCCAACGTCCTGACTTTC; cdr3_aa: CSADVSGANVLTF
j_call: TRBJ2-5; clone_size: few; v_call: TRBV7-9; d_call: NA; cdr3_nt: TGTGCCAGCAGCTCACAAGAGACCCAGTACTTC; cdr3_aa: CASSSQETQYF
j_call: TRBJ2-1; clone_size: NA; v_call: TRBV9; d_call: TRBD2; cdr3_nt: TGTGCCAGCAGCGTAGACGCGGGGGTTGGCGTCGAGCAGTTCTTC; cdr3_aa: CASSVDAGVGVEQFF
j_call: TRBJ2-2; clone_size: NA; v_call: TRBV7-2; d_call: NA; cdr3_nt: TGTGCCAGCAGCCCACCGGGGCAGGGGAAAACCGGGGAGCTGTTTTTT; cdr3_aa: CASSPPGQGKTGELFF
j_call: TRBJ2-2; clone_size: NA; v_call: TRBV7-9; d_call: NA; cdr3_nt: TGTGCCAGCAGCTACCACTCAGGGGAGCTGTTTTTT; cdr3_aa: CASSYHSGELFF
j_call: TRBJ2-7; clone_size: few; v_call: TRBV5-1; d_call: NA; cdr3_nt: TGCGCCAGCAGCGTTAACAGCGCGAGCTCCTACGAGCAGTACTTC; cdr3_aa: CASSVNSASSYEQYF
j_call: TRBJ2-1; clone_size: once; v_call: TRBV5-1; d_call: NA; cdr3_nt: TGCGCCAGCAGTTTCTTAAGTAGCTCCTACAATGAGCAGTTCTTC; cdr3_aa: CASSFLSSSYNEQFF
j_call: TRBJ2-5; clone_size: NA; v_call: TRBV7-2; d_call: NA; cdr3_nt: TGTGCCAGCAGCTTAGGGGGTTTGGAGACCCAGTACTTC; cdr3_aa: CASSLGGLETQYF
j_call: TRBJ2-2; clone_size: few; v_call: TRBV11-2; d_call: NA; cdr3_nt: TGTGCCAGCAGCTTATGGGGTCGGACAGTCCCCGGGGAGCTGTTTTTT; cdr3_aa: CASSLWGRTVPGELFF
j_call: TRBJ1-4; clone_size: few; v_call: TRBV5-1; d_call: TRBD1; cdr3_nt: TGCGCCAGCAGCACGGGACAGGGATTTGAAAAACTGTTTTTT; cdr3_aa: CASSTGQGFEKLFF
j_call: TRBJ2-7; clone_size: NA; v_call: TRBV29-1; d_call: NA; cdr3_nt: TGCAGCGCCACCTCTCGTGGACGTACGGCCTACGAGCAGTACTTC; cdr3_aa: CSATSRGRTAYEQYF
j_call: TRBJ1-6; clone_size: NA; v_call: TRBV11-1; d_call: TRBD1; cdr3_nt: TGTGCCAGCAGCTTAGCCTGGGACAGCAATTCACCCCTCCACTTT; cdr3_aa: CASSLAWDSNSPLHF
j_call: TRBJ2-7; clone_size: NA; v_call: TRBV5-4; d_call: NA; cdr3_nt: TGTGCCAGCAGCTTGGAAGGCACCTCCTACGTCGAGCAGTACTTC; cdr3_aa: CASSLEGTSYVEQYF